This T cell receptor (beta chain) was observed in a study of PD-1 blockade in classical Hodgkin lymphoma. Study-level background: It was nivolumab at 3 mg/kg, given intravenously every 2 weeks, that patients received.

This CDR3 region has 19 residues. The time point is: cycle 4 day 1 (C4D1), after less than 7 weeks of nivolumab. All patients relapsed after autologous stem cell transplantation, and brentuximab vedotin exposure varied. Here immunoSEQ multiplex PCR was the method, and the copy in TCRdb shows in-frame clones only, minus some. Among approximately 65,000 clones listed, about 90% were seen once. Concerning this clone itself: No antigen is known for it.

Study-wide findings and caveats: TCR diversity at baseline was reported to be reduced in newly diagnosed patients relative to healthy donors. Newly diagnosed and completely responding patients shared comparable baseline diversity. TCR diversity in CD4+, not CD8+, cells rose significantly by C4D1.

The chain joins TRBV12-2 to TRBJ1-1. TRBV12-2 is labeled a pseudogene. This TCR was sampled from a human donor with classical Hodgkin lymphoma. The specimen comprised peripheral blood mononuclear cells (PBMCs), sampled before the fourth cycle of nivolumab. DNA of the CDR3: TGTGCAAGTCGCTTCCCGGGACTCGGGCGTTTTTTCCTTGTTTTCGGAGCTTTCTTT. Amino acid sequence: CASRFPGLGRFFLVFGAFF.